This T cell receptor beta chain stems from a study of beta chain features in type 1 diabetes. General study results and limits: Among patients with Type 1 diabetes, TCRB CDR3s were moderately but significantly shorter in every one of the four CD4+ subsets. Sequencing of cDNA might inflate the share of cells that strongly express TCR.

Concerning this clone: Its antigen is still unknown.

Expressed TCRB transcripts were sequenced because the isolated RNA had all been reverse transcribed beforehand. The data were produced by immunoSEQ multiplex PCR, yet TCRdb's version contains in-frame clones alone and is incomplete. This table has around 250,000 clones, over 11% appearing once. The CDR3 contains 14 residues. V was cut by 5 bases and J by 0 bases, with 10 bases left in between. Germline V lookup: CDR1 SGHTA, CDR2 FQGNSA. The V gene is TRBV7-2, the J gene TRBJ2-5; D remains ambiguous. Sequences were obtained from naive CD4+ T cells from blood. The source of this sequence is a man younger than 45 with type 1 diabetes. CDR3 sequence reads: CASSPAAYQETQYF. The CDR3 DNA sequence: TGTGCCAGCAGCCCGGCGGCTTACCAAGAGACCCAGTACTTC.